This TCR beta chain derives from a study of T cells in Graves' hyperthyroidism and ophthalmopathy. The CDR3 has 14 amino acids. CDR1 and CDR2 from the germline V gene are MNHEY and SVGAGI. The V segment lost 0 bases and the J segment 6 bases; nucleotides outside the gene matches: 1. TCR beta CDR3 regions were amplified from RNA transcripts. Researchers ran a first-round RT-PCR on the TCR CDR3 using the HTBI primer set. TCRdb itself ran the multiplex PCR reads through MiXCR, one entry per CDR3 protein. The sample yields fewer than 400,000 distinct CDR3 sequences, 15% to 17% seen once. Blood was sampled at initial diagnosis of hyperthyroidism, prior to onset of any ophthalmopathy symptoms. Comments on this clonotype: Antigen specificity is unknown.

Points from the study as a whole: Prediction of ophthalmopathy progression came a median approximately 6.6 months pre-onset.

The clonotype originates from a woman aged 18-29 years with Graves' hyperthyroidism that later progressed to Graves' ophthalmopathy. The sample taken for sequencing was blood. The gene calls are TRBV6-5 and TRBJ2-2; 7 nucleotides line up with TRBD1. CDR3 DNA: TGTGCCAGCAGTTACTCAACAGGGGCCGGGGAGCTGTTTTTT. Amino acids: CASSYSTGAGELFF.